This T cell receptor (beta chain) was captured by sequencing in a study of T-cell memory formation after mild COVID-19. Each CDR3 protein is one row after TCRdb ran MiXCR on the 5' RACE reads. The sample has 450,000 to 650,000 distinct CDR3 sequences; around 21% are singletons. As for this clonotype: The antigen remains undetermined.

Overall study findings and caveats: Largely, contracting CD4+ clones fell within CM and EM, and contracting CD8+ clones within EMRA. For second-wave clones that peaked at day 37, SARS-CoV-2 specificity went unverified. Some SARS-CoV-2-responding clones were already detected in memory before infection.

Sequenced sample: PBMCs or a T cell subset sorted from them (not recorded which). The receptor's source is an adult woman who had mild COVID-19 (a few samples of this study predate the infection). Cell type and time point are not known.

The CDR3 here is CASTYRTGGNTEAFF. The CDR3 DNA is TGTGCCAGCACTTACCGGACAGGGGGCAACACTGAAGCTTTCTTT. The chain recombines TRBV2 with TRBJ1-1; 11 positions agree with TRBD1. This CDR3 is 15 amino acids long. V gave up 7 bases and J gave up 2 bases; unmatched junction bases: 6. CDR1 and CDR2 (germline): SNHLY, FYNNEI. The variable domain in full, with the rest retrieved from reference TRBV2 and TRBJ1-1, is EPEVTQTPSHQVTQMGQEVILRCVPISNHLYFYWYRQILGQKVEFLVSFYNNEISEKSEIFDDQFSVERPDGSNFTLKIRSTKLEDSAMYFCASTYRTGGNTEAFFGQGTRLTVV.